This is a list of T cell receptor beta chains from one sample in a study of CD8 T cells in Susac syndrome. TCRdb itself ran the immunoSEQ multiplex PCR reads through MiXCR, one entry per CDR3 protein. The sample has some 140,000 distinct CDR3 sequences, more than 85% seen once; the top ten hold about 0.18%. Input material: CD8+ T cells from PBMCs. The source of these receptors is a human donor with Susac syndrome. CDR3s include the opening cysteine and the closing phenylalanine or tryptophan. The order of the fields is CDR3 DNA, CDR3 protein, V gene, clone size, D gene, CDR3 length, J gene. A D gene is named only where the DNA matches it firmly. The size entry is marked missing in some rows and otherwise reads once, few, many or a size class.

TGCGCCAGCAGCCGGCAGGGCCCCACTGAAGCTTTCTTT	CASSRQGPTEAFF	TRBV4-1	-	-	13	TRBJ1-1
TGTGCCAGCAGCCCCCGGGAAGGGGGGGATGAGCAGTACTTC	CASSPREGGDEQYF	TRBV3-1	-	-	14	TRBJ2-7
TGCAGCGTTTTGACAGGGGGACCCTATGGCTACACCTTC	CSVLTGGPYGYTF	TRBV29-1	-	TRBD1	13	TRBJ1-2
TGTGCCAGCAGTTTAAGAGCGGGAGGACTCGGCGAGCAGTACTTC	CASSLRAGGLGEQYF	TRBV28	-	TRBD2	15	TRBJ2-7
TGTGCCACCATGGCGGCCGATGGCGAGCAGTACTTC	CATMAADGEQYF	TRBV24-1	-	-	12	TRBJ2-7
TGTGCCACCTTGGCGTCCAGGGAAGGCGGCAATCAGCCCCAGCATTTT	CATLASREGGNQPQHF	TRBV28	-	-	16	TRBJ1-5
TGCGCCAGCAGCTTGTTGGGGTCCACTGAAGCTTTCTTT	CASSLLGSTEAFF	TRBV5-1	-	-	13	TRBJ1-1
TGTGCCAGCAGTTATTCGGCGGGCCGGGGTGAGCAGTTCTTC	CASSYSAGRGEQFF	TRBV6-5	-	-	14	TRBJ2-1
TGTGCCAGCAGTTTTGACGGGACCGAAACCTACGAGCAGTACTTC	CASSFDGTETYEQYF	TRBV27	-	-	15	TRBJ2-7
TGCGCCAGCAGCCTCCTAGAACTAGCGTTTGGAGGAGATACGCAGTATTTT	CASSLLELAFGGDTQYF	TRBV4-1	-	TRBD2	17	TRBJ2-3
TGTGCCAGCAGCTTAGTTGGTGGGCGGGAGTCGTACAATGAGCAGTTCTTC	CASSLVGGRESYNEQFF	TRBV7-6	-	TRBD2	17	TRBJ2-1
TGTGCCAGCAGTATTCAGGGGGGGGCCGCCGAGCAGTACTTC	CASSIQGGAAEQYF	TRBV2	-	-	14	TRBJ2-7
TGTGCCACCAGTGAAGGGACCACTGAAGCTTTCTTT	CATSEGTTEAFF	TRBV24-1	-	-	12	TRBJ1-1
TGTGCCAGCAGCTCTACGGACAGTAGCCAAAACATTCAGTACTTC	CASSSTDSSQNIQYF	TRBV13	once	-	15	TRBJ2-4
TGTGCCAGCAGCGCCAGCGCAGGGGTGAGGTCCACTGAAGCTTTCTTT	CASSASAGVRSTEAFF	TRBV9	-	-	16	TRBJ1-1
TGTGCCAGCAGCGCTCCAGGGGGGGGCACTGAAGCTTTCTTT	CASSAPGGGTEAFF	TRBV7-9	-	TRBD1	14	TRBJ1-1
TGTGCCTGGACAGATGGGCGGGAGGCCTACAATGAGCAGTTCTTC	CAWTDGREAYNEQFF	TRBV30	-	TRBD2	15	TRBJ2-1
TGTGCCAGCAGTTTTCAGGGCGTCTTCAATGAGCAGTTCTTC	CASSFQGVFNEQFF	TRBV27	-	-	14	TRBJ2-1